Below are 3 T cell receptor beta chains sequenced from a single sample in a study of blood T cell repertoires in COVID-19. Clones were read by immunoSEQ multiplex PCR, and TCRdb kept only the in-frame ones, dropping some. The table shows 110,000 to 150,000 clones, with around 83% occurring only once. The specimen sequenced was peripheral blood. These receptors originate from a woman aged 80 or over with acute or convalescent COVID-19.

This chain uses TRBV6-5 with TRBJ1-1; D not certain. Trimming removed 5 bases from V and 5 bases from J, with 18 bases in between. There are 15 residues in the CDR3. Germline V lookup: CDR1 MNHEY, CDR2 SVGAGI. This chain's CDR3 is CASSNLKGARTEAFF. The CDR3 nucleotides read TGTGCCAGCAGTAACCTTAAAGGAGCGAGGACTGAAGCTTTCTTT.

The chain links TRBV15 to TRBJ2-7; D is uncertain. Germline V lookup: CDR1 LNHNV, CDR2 YYDKDF (reference sequence). With 1 base removed from V and 0 bases from J, the gap between germline ends came to 10 bases. The CDR3 covers 15 residues. CDR3 sequence reads: CATSRVTGGSYEQYF. As DNA, the CDR3 is TGTGCCACCAGCAGAGTTACCGGCGGCTCCTACGAGCAGTACTTC.

The gene calls are TRBV11-3 and TRBJ2-7, with no clear D. The CDR3 spans 13 residues. Germline V gives CDR1 SGHNT, CDR2 YENEEA. Trimming shortened V by 2 bases and J by 3 bases, and 8 bases separated the two germline ends. CDR3 region: CASSLSSGYEQYF. As DNA, the CDR3 is TGTGCCAGCAGCTTAAGTTCGGGCTACGAGCAGTACTTC.